The text below deals with one TCR beta chain. Original processing methods: Nucleated cell counts were estimated from reference gene primer amplification. The assay was immunoSEQ multiplex PCR, and TCRdb's table has in-frame clones only and misses some. Clonal size and the V and J genes are those of that table, whereas D and trimming came from the DNA. Of under 450,000 clones listed, around 84% were seen once; the top ten hold approximately 1%. The data stem from a study of blood T cell repertoires in COVID-19. Across the study: Material from acute and convalescent COVID-19 was sourced from the United States, Italy and Spain. PBMCs, B-cell-depleted T cells, or T cells provided the cDNA or gDNA that made up the material.

Trimming removed 2 bases from V and 10 bases from J, with 11 bases in between. Germline CDR1 reads KGHSH; CDR2 reads LQKENI. The CDR3 contains 13 residues. Input material: peripheral blood. The sequence derives from a human donor with acute or convalescent COVID-19. The donor label of this sample is uncertain. The chain joins TRBV18 to TRBJ1-4; no reliable D call. CDR3 in DNA: TGTGCCAGCTCACCAGGTTCGCCCGGAAAACTGTTTTTT. This sequence encodes CASSPGSPGKLFF.